This TCR beta chain was retrieved from a study of regulatory T cells in long-lasting Graves disease. Time point indicated: persistent/refractory GD, antithyroid drugs over 5 years with positive TRAb. From RNA extracted from PBMCs, the TCR library was made. TCR beta libraries were built with iRepertoire HTBI primers and Arm-PCR of CDR3 regions. One entry per CDR3 protein, called by TCRdb with MiXCR from the multiplex PCR reads. The table has fewer than 400,000 distinct CDR3 sequences, around 20% seen once. This clonotype was seen ten or more times. The V end lost 5 bases, the J end lost 4 bases, and 5 bases lay between the germline ends. Germline V CDR1 and CDR2: SEHNR, FQNEAQ (reference sequence). This CDR3 comprises 11 residues.

The chain links TRBV7-9 to TRBJ2-5, with D uncertain. Sequences were derived from peripheral blood mononuclear cells (PBMCs), sampled when the disease was refractory, from a patient treated with antithyroid drugs. The clonotype originates from a female donor with Graves disease. The CDR3 spells CASSRRETQYF. As DNA, the CDR3 is TGTGCCAGCAGCCGAAGAGAGACCCAGTACTTC.